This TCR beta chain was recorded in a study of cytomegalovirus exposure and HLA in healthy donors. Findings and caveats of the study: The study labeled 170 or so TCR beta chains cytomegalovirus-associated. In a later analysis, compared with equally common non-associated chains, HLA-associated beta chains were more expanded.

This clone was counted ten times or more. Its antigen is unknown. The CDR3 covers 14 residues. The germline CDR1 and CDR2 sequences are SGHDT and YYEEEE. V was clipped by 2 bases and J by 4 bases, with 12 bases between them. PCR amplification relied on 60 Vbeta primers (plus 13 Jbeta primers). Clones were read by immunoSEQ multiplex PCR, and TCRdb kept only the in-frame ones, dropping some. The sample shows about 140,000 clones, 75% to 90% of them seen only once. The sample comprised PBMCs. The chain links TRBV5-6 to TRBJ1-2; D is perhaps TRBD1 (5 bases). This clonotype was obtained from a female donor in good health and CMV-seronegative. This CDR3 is CASSLPGYSYGYTF. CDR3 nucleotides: TGTGCCAGCAGCTTACCAGGGTATAGCTATGGCTACACCTTC.